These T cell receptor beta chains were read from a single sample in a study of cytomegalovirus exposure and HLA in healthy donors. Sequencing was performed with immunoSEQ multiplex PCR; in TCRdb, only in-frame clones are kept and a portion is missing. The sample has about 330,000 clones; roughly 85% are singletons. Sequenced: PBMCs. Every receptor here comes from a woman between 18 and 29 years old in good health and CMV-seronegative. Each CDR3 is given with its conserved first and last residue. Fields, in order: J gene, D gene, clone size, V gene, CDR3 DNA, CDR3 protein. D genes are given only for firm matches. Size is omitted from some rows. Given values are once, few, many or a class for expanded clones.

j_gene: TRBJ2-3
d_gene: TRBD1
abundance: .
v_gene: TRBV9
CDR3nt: TGTGCCAGCAGCGTCACACAGGGGGAAGATACGCAGTATTTT
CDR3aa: CASSVTQGEDTQYF

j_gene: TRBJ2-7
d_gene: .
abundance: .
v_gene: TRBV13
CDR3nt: TGTGCCAGCAGCTCCGACACCCTTCCCTACGAGCAGTACTTC
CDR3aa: CASSSDTLPYEQYF

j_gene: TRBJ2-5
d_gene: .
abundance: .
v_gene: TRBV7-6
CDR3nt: TGTGCCAGCAGCCACGGGGAGACCCAGTACTTC
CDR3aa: CASSHGETQYF

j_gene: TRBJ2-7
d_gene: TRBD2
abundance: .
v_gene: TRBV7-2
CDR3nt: TGTGCCAGCAGCCTGACTAGCGGGACTTCCGAGCAGTACTTC
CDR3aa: CASSLTSGTSEQYF

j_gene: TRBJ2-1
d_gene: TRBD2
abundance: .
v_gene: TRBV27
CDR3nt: TGTGCCAGCGGGCCTCCGGGACTAGCGGGAGCCCACAATGAGCAGTTCTTC
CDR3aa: CASGPPGLAGAHNEQFF

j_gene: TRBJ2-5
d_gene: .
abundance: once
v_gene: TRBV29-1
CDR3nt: TGCAGCGTTGTTACAGGGACCCAAGAGACCCAGTACTTC
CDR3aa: CSVVTGTQETQYF

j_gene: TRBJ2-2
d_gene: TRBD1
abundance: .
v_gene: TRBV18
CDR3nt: TGTGCCAGTTCGGGACAGGCGAACACCGGGGAGCTGTTTTTT
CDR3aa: CASSGQANTGELFF

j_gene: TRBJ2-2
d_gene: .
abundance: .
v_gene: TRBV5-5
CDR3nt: TGTGCCAGCAGCTTGGTGATTAGAAACACCGGGGAGCTGTTTTTT
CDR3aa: CASSLVIRNTGELFF

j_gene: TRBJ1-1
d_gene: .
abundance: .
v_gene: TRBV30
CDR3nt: TGTGCCTGGAGTGTACGAAGCGGCACTGAAGCTTTCTTT
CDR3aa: CAWSVRSGTEAFF

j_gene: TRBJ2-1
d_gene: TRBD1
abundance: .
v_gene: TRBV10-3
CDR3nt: TGTGCCAACCAACCGGGACAGGGCACCAATGAGCAGTTCTTC
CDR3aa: CANQPGQGTNEQFF

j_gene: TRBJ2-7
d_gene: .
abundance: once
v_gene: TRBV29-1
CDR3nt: TGCAGCGTTGAGGGGAACAGGGACTCCTACGAGCAGTACTTC
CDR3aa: CSVEGNRDSYEQYF

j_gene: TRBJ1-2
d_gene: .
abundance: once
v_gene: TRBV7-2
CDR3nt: TGTGCCAGCAGCCCCCCAGGGTACGGCTACACCTTC
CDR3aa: CASSPPGYGYTF

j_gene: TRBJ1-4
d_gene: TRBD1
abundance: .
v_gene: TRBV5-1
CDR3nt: TGCGCCAGCAGCTTAGGACAGGCTGCTAATGAAAAACTGTTTTTT
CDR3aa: CASSLGQAANEKLFF

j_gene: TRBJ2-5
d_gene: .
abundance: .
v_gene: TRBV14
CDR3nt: TGTGCCAGCAGCCAACGTAGCGGTCAAGAGACCCAGTACTTC
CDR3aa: CASSQRSGQETQYF

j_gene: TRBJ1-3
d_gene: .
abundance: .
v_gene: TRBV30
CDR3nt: TGTGCCTGGAGTCCGCATTTCGAAGGGGACACTGGAAACACCATATATTTT
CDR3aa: CAWSPHFEGDTGNTIYF

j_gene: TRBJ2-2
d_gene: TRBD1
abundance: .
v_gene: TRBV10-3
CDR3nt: TGTGCCGGGACAGGGGTTACCGGGGAGCTGTTTTTT
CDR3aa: CAGTGVTGELFF

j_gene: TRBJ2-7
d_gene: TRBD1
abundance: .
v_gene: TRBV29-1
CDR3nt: TGCAGCGCCTCACCGGGACAGGGTCCCTCCTACGAGCAGTACTTC
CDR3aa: CSASPGQGPSYEQYF

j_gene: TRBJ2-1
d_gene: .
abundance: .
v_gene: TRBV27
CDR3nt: TGTGCCAGCAGCCGAGACTATAACTCCTACAATGAGCAGTTCTTC
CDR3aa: CASSRDYNSYNEQFF

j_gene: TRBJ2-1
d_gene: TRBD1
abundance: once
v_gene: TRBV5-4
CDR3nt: TGTGCCAGCAGCACCCAGGGGGCACTAGCCCCAAATGAGCAGTTCTTC
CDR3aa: CASSTQGALAPNEQFF

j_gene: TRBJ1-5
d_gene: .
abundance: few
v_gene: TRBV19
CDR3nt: TGTGCCAGTAGTATACAGGGATCTCAGCCCCAGCATTTT
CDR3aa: CASSIQGSQPQHF

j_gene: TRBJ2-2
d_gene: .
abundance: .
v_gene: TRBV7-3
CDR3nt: TGTGCCAGCAGCTTCGCCGGGATGCCCAACACCGGGGAGCTGTTTTTT
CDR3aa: CASSFAGMPNTGELFF

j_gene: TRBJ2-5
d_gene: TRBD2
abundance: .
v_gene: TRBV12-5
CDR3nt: TGTGCTAGTGGTTCACTGCCGGGACTAGTGGGAAGCCAAGAGACCCAGTACTTC
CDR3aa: CASGSLPGLVGSQETQYF

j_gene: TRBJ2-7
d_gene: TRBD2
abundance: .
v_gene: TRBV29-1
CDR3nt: TGCAGCGTTGATCTCCTAGCGGGAGGGATCCACGAGCAGTACTTC
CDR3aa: CSVDLLAGGIHEQYF

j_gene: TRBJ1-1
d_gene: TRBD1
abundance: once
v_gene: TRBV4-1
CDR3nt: TGCGCCAGCAGCCCGGGATTACAGGGGCCTCACACTGAAGCTTTCTTT
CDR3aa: CASSPGLQGPHTEAFF

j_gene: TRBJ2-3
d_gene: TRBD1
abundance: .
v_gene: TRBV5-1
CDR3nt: TGCGCCAGCAGCTTGGGGGGGACAGGGACAGATACGCAGTATTTT
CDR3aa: CASSLGGTGTDTQYF

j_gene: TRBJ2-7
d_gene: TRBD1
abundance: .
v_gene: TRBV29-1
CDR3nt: TGCAGCATCCGGGGACAGGAATACTACGAGCAGTACTTC
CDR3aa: CSIRGQEYYEQYF

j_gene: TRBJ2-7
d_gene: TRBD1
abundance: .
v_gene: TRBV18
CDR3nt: TGTGCCAGCTCACCACCGATGACAGGGTCAGTGCAGTACTTC
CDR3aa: CASSPPMTGSVQYF

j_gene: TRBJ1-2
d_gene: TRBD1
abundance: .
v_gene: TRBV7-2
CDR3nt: TGTGCCAGCAGCTTCGGGACAGAAACCAACCAGGGGGGCTACACCTTC
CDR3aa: CASSFGTETNQGGYTF

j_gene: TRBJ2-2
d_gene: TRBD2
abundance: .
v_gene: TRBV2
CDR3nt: TGTGCCAGCCTGAGGACTAGCGGGAGTCAGAGATTGAGCACCGGGGAGCTGTTTTTT
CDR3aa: CASLRTSGSQRLSTGELFF

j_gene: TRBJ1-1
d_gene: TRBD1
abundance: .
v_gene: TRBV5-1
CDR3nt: TGCGCCAGCAGCATTCAGGGGGCTGAAGCTTTCTTT
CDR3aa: CASSIQGAEAFF

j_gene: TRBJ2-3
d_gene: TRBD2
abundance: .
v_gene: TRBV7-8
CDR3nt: TGTGCCAGCAGCTTAGTTTTGGGAGGGGCCACAGATACGCAGTATTTT
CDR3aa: CASSLVLGGATDTQYF

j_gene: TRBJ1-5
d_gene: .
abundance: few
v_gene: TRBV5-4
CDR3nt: TGTGCCAGCAGTCTCGACAGGACTCAGCCCCAGCATTTT
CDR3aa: CASSLDRTQPQHF

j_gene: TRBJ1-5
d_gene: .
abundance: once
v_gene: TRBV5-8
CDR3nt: TGTGCCAGCAGAAAACAGGGTAATCAGCCCCAGCATTTT
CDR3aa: CASRKQGNQPQHF

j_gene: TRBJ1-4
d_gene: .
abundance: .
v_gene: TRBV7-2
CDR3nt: TGTGCCAGCGGGCGCTATACAGGGAAGGGGGATGAAAAACTGTTTTTT
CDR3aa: CASGRYTGKGDEKLFF